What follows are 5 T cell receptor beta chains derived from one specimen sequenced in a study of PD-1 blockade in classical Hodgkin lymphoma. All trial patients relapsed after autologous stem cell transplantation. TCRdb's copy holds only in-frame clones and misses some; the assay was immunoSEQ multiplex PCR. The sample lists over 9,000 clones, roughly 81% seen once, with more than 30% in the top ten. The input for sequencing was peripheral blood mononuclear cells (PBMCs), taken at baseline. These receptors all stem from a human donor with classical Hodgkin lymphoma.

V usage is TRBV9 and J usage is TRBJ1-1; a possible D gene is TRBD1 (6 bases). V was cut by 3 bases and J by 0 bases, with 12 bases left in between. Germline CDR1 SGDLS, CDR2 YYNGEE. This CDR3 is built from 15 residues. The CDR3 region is CASSAQQGLNTEAFF. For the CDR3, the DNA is TGTGCCAGCAGCGCCCAACAGGGCCTGAACACTGAAGCTTTCTTT.

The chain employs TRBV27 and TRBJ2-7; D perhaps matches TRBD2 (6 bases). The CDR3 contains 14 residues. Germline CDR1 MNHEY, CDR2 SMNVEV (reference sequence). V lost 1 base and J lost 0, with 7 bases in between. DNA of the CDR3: TGTGCCAGCAGTTTATTGGGGGGCTCCTACGAGCAGTACTTC. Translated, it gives CASSLLGGSYEQYF.

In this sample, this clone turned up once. CDR3: CATSRVVGAGGPYEQYF. The CDR3 DNA follows: TGTGCCACCAGCAGAGTCGTAGGAGCGGGAGGGCCCTACGAGCAGTACTTC. V usage is TRBV15 and J usage is TRBJ2-7, with 10 bases fitting TRBD2. With 1 base clipped from V and 2 bases from J, the junction kept 8 bases outside the gene matches. There are 17 residues in the CDR3. Germline-derived CDR1 and CDR2 are LNHNV and YYDKDF (reference sequence). The variable domain in full, with the rest retrieved from reference TRBV15 and TRBJ2-7, is DAMVIQNPRYQVTQFGKPVTLSCSQTLNHNVMYWYQQKSSQAPKLLFHYYDKDFNNEADTPDNFQSRRPNTSFCFLDIRSPGLGDTAMYLCATSRVVGAGGPYEQYFGPGTRLTVT.

This CDR3 reads CASSLVGIDTQYF. For the CDR3, the DNA is TGTGCCAGCAGCTTAGTCGGGATAGATACCCAGTACTTC. This chain links TRBV7-8 with TRBJ2-5; D may be TRBD2 (5 bases). Germline-derived CDR1 and CDR2 are SGHVS and FQNEAQ. V was trimmed by 1 base and J by 8 bases, leaving 11 bases between them. The CDR3 has 13 amino acids.

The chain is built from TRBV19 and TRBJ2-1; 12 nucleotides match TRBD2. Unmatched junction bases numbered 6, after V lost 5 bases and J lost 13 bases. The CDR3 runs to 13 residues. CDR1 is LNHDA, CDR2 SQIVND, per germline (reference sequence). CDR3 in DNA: TGTGCCAGTAGTCTTCGGACTAGCGGGGACCAGTTCTTC. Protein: CASSLRTSGDQFF. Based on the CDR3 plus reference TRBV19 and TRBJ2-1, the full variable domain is DGGITQSPKYLFRKEGQNVTLSCEQNLNHDAMYWYRQDPGQGLRLIYYSQIVNDFQKGDIAEGYSVSREKKESFPLTVTSAQKNPTAFYLCASSLRTSGDQFFGPGTRLTVL.